The 17 T cell receptor beta chains in this list originate from one sample, sequenced in a study of shared clonotypes between healthy human individuals. TCRdb keeps only in-frame clones here, not all; method: immunoSEQ multiplex PCR. The sample lists under 750,000 clones, 55% to 80% occurring once. The sequenced material came from memory CD4+ T cells sorted from blood. Subset reported: CD45RA-negative fraction. The origin of the receptors is a woman aged 25 to 39 in good health.

The V and J genes are TRBV15 and TRBJ1-4, with D unclear. The V gene lost 0 bases and the J gene lost 8 bases, with 13 bases spanning the gap. The CDR3 is made up of 15 amino acids. Germline CDR1 and CDR2: LNHNV and YYDKDF (reference sequence). CDR3 DNA: TGTGCCACCAGCAGAGATAACTCGGGGAACGAAAAACTGTTTTTT. Encoded protein: CATSRDNSGNEKLFF.

The CDR3 DNA sequence: TGTGCCAGCAGTTTCCCCGGGGAGGGTGAGCAGTTCTTC. Translating gives CASSFPGEGEQFF. The chain couples TRBV27 to TRBJ2-1; 7 bases line up with TRBD2. Trimming removed 3 bases from V and 9 bases from J; junction bases left unmatched: 5. Germline CDR1 reads MNHEY; CDR2 reads SMNVEV (reference sequence). CDR3 size: 13 residues.

The genes are TRBV7-2 and TRBJ2-7; weak D call: TRBD1 (5 bases). The germline V gene has CDR1 SGHTA and CDR2 FQGNSA. The V end lost 4 bases, the J end lost 2 bases, and 12 bases lay between the germline ends. The length of the CDR3 is 14 residues. The DNA of the CDR3 is TGTGCCAGCAGCTACGCAGGGCGCCCCTACGAGCAGTACTTC. This codes for CASSYAGRPYEQYF.

The chain links TRBV18 to TRBJ2-2; the D gene is possibly TRBD1 (6 bases). Deletions cut 4 bases from V and 0 bases from J, with 9 bases between. Germline CDR1 KGHSH, CDR2 LQKENI. The CDR3 extends over 15 amino acids. The CDR3 bases are TGTGCCAGCTCACTTGGACAGCCGAACACCGGGGAGCTGTTTTTT. Amino acids: CASSLGQPNTGELFF.

The chain is built from TRBV10-2 and TRBJ2-5; 8 nucleotides agree with TRBD1. The CDR3 sequence is 14 residues long. Germline V gene sequence: CDR1 WSHSY, CDR2 SAAADI. J gave up 1 base and V 7 bases, and 5 bases lay outside the gene matches. The CDR3 coding sequence is TGCGCCAGCAAAGCGACAGGGGCCCAAGAGACCCAGTACTTC. It codes for CASKATGAQETQYF.

The rearrangement links TRBV4-2 to TRBJ2-7; D ambiguous. The V gene lost 1 base and the J gene lost 0 bases, with 10 bases spanning the gap. Per germline, CDR1 LGHNA and CDR2 YNFKEQ. The CDR3 sequence is 15 residues long. The chain's CDR3 is CASSQGTVNSYEQYF. In DNA, the CDR3 is TGTGCCAGCAGCCAAGGGACGGTTAACTCCTACGAGCAGTACTTC.

As regards this clone: This same CDR3 is encoded by further DNA sequences in the sample. This chain links TRBV18 with TRBJ2-1, with TRBD2 identical over 13 bases. The CDR3 is 16 amino acids. V trimming: 3 bases; J trimming: 7 bases; junction bases outside the gene matches: 6. CDR1 and CDR2 from the germline V gene are KGHSH and LQKENI. The DNA of the CDR3 is TGTGCCAGCTCACCTGGACTAGCGGGAGTTGGGAATGAGCAGTTCTTC. Its translation: CASSPGLAGVGNEQFF.

The V call is TRBV4-1, the J call TRBJ1-5; D not certain. CDR3 size: 14 residues. CDR1 is MGHRA, CDR2 YSYEKL, per germline. Trimming shortened V by 2 bases and J by 2 bases, and 7 bases separated the two germline ends. This CDR3 reads CASSQILGNQPQHF. Here the CDR3 DNA reads TGCGCCAGCAGCCAAATCCTGGGCAATCAGCCCCAGCATTTT.

The chain recombines TRBV2 with TRBJ2-1; 7 bases align to TRBD2. Per the germline V gene, CDR1 is SNHLY and CDR2 is FYNNEI. V gave up 7 bases and J gave up 4 bases; unmatched junction bases: 7. This CDR3 is 14 amino acids long. As DNA, the CDR3 is TGTGCCAGCACCTTACTAGCGTCATACAATGAGCAGTTCTTC. Translated, it gives CASTLLASYNEQFF. The variable domain in full, with the rest retrieved from reference TRBV2 and TRBJ2-1, is EPEVTQTPSHQVTQMGQEVILRCVPISNHLYFYWYRQILGQKVEFLVSFYNNEISEKSEIFDDQFSVERPDGSNFTLKIRSTKLEDSAMYFCASTLLASYNEQFFGPGTRLTVL.

This chain joins TRBV19 and TRBJ2-7, with 11 bases matching TRBD2. Germline V CDR1 and CDR2: LNHDA, SQIVND (reference sequence). This CDR3 is built from 16 residues. J gave up 2 bases and V 3 bases, and 6 bases lay outside the gene matches. As DNA, the CDR3 is TGTGCCAGTAGTATTGCACTAGCGGGAGCACCCTACGAGCAGTACTTC. Encoded protein: CASSIALAGAPYEQYF. Variable domain in full (rest from reference TRBV19 and TRBJ2-7): DGGITQSPKYLFRKEGQNVTLSCEQNLNHDAMYWYRQDPGQGLRLIYYSQIVNDFQKGDIAEGYSVSREKKESFPLTVTSAQKNPTAFYLCASSIALAGAPYEQYFGPGTRLTVT.

The rearrangement links TRBV19 to TRBJ1-5; weak D call: TRBD1 (6 bases). Deletions cut 6 bases from V and 0 bases from J, with 21 bases between. The germline V gene has CDR1 LNHDA and CDR2 SQIVND (reference sequence). This CDR3 region has 18 residues. CDR3 sequence: CASRITGFPIDSNQPQHF. CDR3 sequence (DNA): TGTGCCAGTAGGATTACAGGGTTCCCGATCGATAGCAATCAGCCCCAGCATTTT.

The chain uses TRBV5-5 and TRBJ2-5, with unresolved D. This CDR3 is built from 13 residues. Between the trimmed V and J ends, which lost 0 bases and 5 bases, there was a span of 8 bases. Per germline, CDR1 SGHKS and CDR2 YYEKEE (reference sequence). The CDR3 sequence is CASSLGWAETQYF. CDR3 nucleotide sequence: TGTGCCAGCAGCTTGGGGTGGGCCGAGACCCAGTACTTC.

V gene TRBV6-5 combines with J gene TRBJ1-5, with a possible D match to TRBD1 (6 bases). This CDR3 contains 16 residues. Germline CDR1 reads MNHEY; CDR2 reads SVGAGI. Trimming shortened V by 0 bases and J by 3 bases, and 12 bases separated the two germline ends. CDR3 bases: TGTGCCAGCAGTTACTCGACGCAGGGGACCAATCAGCCCCAGCATTTT. Amino acids: CASSYSTQGTNQPQHF.

In its sample, this clone was seen a few times. The chain couples TRBV19 to TRBJ1-5; no clear D. V shed 2 bases and J shed 0 bases, with 8 bases lying between them. Germline values: CDR1 LNHDA, CDR2 SQIVND (reference sequence). The CDR3 covers 15 residues. The CDR3 spells CASSIFRDSNQPQHF. The CDR3, as DNA: TGTGCCAGTAGTATATTCCGGGATAGCAATCAGCCCCAGCATTTT.

The chain recombines TRBV10-3 with TRBJ2-7; D is unresolved. CDR1 is ENHRY, CDR2 SYGVKD, per germline. The CDR3 is made up of 11 amino acids. The V and J ends lost 3 bases and 6 bases respectively, with 6 bases between them. In DNA, the CDR3 is TGTGCCATCAGTGACTCGTTCGAGCAGTACTTC. Its protein product is CAISDSFEQYF.

The V and J genes are TRBV27 and TRBJ1-5; tentative D call: TRBD1 (5 bases). CDR1 is MNHEY and CDR2 is SMNVEV in the germline V gene (reference sequence). V lost 1 base and J 10 bases, leaving 14 bases between the germline ends. The CDR3 is 14 residues long. This CDR3 reads CASSLLGRGGPQHF. The CDR3 coding sequence is TGTGCCAGCAGTTTATTGGGGCGGGGAGGTCCCCAGCATTTT.

This chain links TRBV28 with TRBJ2-7, with D tentatively TRBD2 (6 bases). CDR3 length equals 14 residues. The V and J ends lost 3 bases and 2 bases respectively, with 11 bases between them. CDR1 and CDR2 (germline): MDHEN, SYDVKM. The CDR3 DNA sequence: TGTGCCAGCAGTTTTGGCGGGATCACCTACGAGCAGTACTTC. Encoded protein: CASSFGGITYEQYF.